The 22 T cell receptor beta chains in this list originate from one sample, sequenced in a study of shared clonotypes between healthy human individuals (dated by TCRdb to about 2020). CD8 naive samples consisted of CD45RO-negative cells that were positively selected for CCR7, yielding a CD45RA+CCR7+ population without TemRA cells. Libraries were built with the immunoSEQ multiplex PCR assay. TCRdb's version of the immuneACCESS table is confined to in-frame rearrangements and falls short of the full clone set. An unresolved V gene accounts for under half of the shortfall where checked; the remainder is of unknown origin. For this sample the table gives millions of clones, of which about 95% were detected only once. The ten largest make up about 1.1% of the sample. Sequences were obtained from naive CD8+ T cells sorted from blood. Interpreted using the paper, the cell subset or site label stands for: CD45RA+CCR7+. These receptors were collected from a man aged 18 to 29 in good health.

V and J are TRBV7-8 and TRBJ2-7; TRBD2 matches 13 bases. V was clipped by 5 bases and J by 4 bases; unmatched bases: 5. Germline CDR1 reads SGHVS; CDR2 reads FQNEAQ. This CDR3 contains 15 residues. The CDR3 sequence is CASSPTTSGGYEQYF. CDR3 nucleotide sequence: TGTGCCAGCAGCCCTACGACTAGCGGGGGGTACGAGCAGTACTTC.

This chain uses TRBV12-5 with TRBJ1-1, with TRBD1 matching over 9 bases. Trimming cost V 0 bases and J 8 bases; bases outside gene matches: 13. The CDR3 spans 17 residues. The germline CDR1 and CDR2 sequences are LGHNT and FRNRAP. The CDR3 DNA reads as TGTGCTAGTGGTTTGGTACTGGGACAGGGACCCATCTTCGAAGCTTTCTTT. This gives the protein CASGLVLGQGPIFEAFF.

V is TRBV28 and J is TRBJ2-1; TRBD2 aligns across 9 bases. Germline CDR1 reads MDHEN; CDR2 reads SYDVKM. This CDR3 region has 16 residues. J gave up 5 bases and V 5 bases, and 10 bases lay outside the gene matches. The CDR3 DNA follows: TGTGCCAGCAGTCCTCTGACTAGCGGAGTAGACAATGAGCAGTTCTTC. Amino acid sequence: CASSPLTSGVDNEQFF.

The chain joins TRBV28 to TRBJ1-6; no clear D. Germline CDR1 MDHEN, CDR2 SYDVKM. This CDR3 is 15 amino acids long. Trimming removed 2 bases from V and 6 bases from J, with 11 bases in between. This CDR3 is CASSLEAGFNSPLHF. CDR3 DNA: TGTGCCAGCAGTTTAGAGGCAGGCTTTAATTCACCCCTCCACTTT.

V and J are TRBV4-1 and TRBJ1-5; D ambiguous. V dropped 2 bases and J dropped 4 bases, with 18 bases sitting between them. CDR1 and CDR2 from the germline V gene are MGHRA and YSYEKL. The CDR3 is made up of 17 amino acids. CDR3 sequence (DNA): TGCGCCAGCAGCCAAACCCCGGGTTTCGGAGGGAATCAGCCCCAGCATTTT. Residues: CASSQTPGFGGNQPQHF.

This sequence joins TRBV10-2 and TRBJ2-1; a possible D gene is TRBD1 (6 bases). V was trimmed by 6 bases and J by 10 bases, leaving 19 bases between them. CDR1 and CDR2 from the germline V gene are WSHSY and SAAADI. The CDR3 has 14 amino acids. The CDR3 DNA sequence: TGCGCCAGCAGGGGACAAACACTCCCGGGCGAGCAGTTCTTC. Protein: CASRGQTLPGEQFF.

The V and J genes are TRBV30 and TRBJ2-5; D gene uncertain. Trimming pared 1 base from V and 4 bases from J, leaving 13 bases between. The CDR3 is 14 amino acids. Germline V gene data show CDR1 as GTSNPN and CDR2 as SVGIG (reference sequence). The CDR3 reads CAWSAITSGETQYF. The CDR3, as DNA: TGTGCCTGGAGTGCCATCACCTCTGGAGAGACCCAGTACTTC.

The chain is built from TRBV27 and TRBJ1-4; 7 positions match TRBD1. Germline V lookup: CDR1 MNHEY, CDR2 SMNVEV (reference sequence). Germline trimming cut 5 bases from V and 7 bases from J; bases unmatched to any gene: 10. CDR3 length equals 15 residues. For the CDR3, the DNA is TGTGCCAGCAGTCCCCGACAGGGTGGAACTGAAAAACTGTTTTTT. It is translated as CASSPRQGGTEKLFF.

CDR3 protein: CASSLNSNQPQHF. The CDR3 bases are TGTGCCAGCAGCTTAAATAGCAATCAGCCCCAGCATTTT. V gene TRBV13 combines with J gene TRBJ1-5; D is unclear. CDR1 and CDR2 (germline): PRHDT, FYEKMQ (reference sequence). The CDR3 contains 13 residues. The V gene lost 2 bases and the J gene lost 0 bases, with 2 bases spanning the gap.

The chain is built from TRBV5-1 and TRBJ2-3; TRBD2 matches 7 bases. V lost 0 bases to trimming and J lost 1 base; unmatched junction nucleotides: 8. The germline V gene has CDR1 SGHRS and CDR2 YFSETQ. The CDR3 is made up of 17 amino acids. In nucleotides, the CDR3 is TGCGCCAGCAGCTTGGCAATACTAGCGCCTGGCACAGATACGCAGTATTTT. Translating gives CASSLAILAPGTDTQYF.

CDR3 DNA: TGTGCCAGCAGTTTCCGGGGGGGGAATTCACCCCTCCACTTT. Protein: CASSFRGGNSPLHF. V usage is TRBV28 and J usage is TRBJ1-6, with D tentatively TRBD1 (5 bases). V was trimmed by 3 bases and J by 7 bases, leaving 10 bases between them. CDR3 length: 14 residues. CDR1 is MDHEN, CDR2 SYDVKM, per germline.

The V gene is TRBV10-2, the J gene TRBJ1-1; D perhaps matches TRBD1 (6 bases). The CDR3 consists of 14 residues. Trimming stripped 3 bases from V and 3 bases from J, with 11 bases between. Germline V lookup: CDR1 WSHSY, CDR2 SAAADI. The CDR3 here is CASSDPGEDTEAFF. For the CDR3, the DNA is TGCGCCAGCAGTGACCCAGGGGAGGACACTGAAGCTTTCTTT.

With respect to this clone: The sample contains more than one DNA sequence encoding this CDR3. The rearrangement links TRBV7-3 to TRBJ2-3; 7 nucleotides align to TRBD2. The CDR3 has 15 amino acids. With 5 bases clipped from V and 0 bases from J, the junction kept 5 bases outside the gene matches. CDR1 and CDR2 from the germline V gene are SGHTA and FQGTGA. CDR3 bases: TGTGCCAGCAGCCTCTCCGGGGGGAGCACAGATACGCAGTATTTT. Translating gives CASSLSGGSTDTQYF. The entire variable domain, with the rest obtained from reference TRBV7-3 and TRBJ2-3, is as follows: GAGVSQTPSNKVTEKGKYVELRCDPISGHTALYWYRQSLGQGPEFLIYFQGTGAADDSGLPNDRFFAVRPEGSVSTLKIQRTERGDSAVYLCASSLSGGSTDTQYFGPGTRLTVL.

This clone was recorded a few times. This sequence joins TRBV9 and TRBJ1-1, with 9 positions matching TRBD1. The length of the CDR3 is 16 residues. Germline values: CDR1 SGDLS, CDR2 YYNGEE. The ends lost 4 bases at V and 3 bases at J; junction bases unmatched: 10. For the CDR3, the DNA is TGTGCCAGCAGCCTGGGGGACAGGGATTCTGACACTGAAGCTTTCTTT. Protein: CASSLGDRDSDTEAFF.

Details on this clone: A read error may be the cause here, since a much bigger clone is one base away. The chain joins TRBV30 to TRBJ1-5; D remains ambiguous. Germline V gene sequence: CDR1 GTSNPN, CDR2 SVGIG (reference sequence). The CDR3 has 14 residues. Trimming took 2 bases from V and 2 from J, leaving 10 bases between them. CDR3 sequence: CAWSPCGGNQPQHF. The CDR3 DNA sequence: TGTGCCTGGAGTCCGTGCGGAGGCAATCAGCCCCAGCATTTT.

The V gene is TRBV4-3, the J gene TRBJ2-3; no clear D. This CDR3 is 13 amino acids long. V was clipped by 3 bases and J by 5 bases, with 9 bases between them. Looked up from germline, CDR1 is LGHNA and CDR2 is YSLEER. CDR3 loop: CASSHLTLDTQYF. CDR3 DNA: TGCGCCAGCAGCCACCTGACGTTAGATACGCAGTATTTT.

The rearrangement links TRBV5-1 to TRBJ2-5, with a tentative D call TRBD1 (5 bases). Germline loops: CDR1 SGHRS, CDR2 YFSETQ. The V end lost 2 bases, the J end lost 3 bases, and 11 bases lay between the germline ends. The CDR3 consists of 14 residues. The CDR3 DNA follows: TGCGCCAGCAGCTTAGCAGGGTCGGAAGAGACCCAGTACTTC. It yields the protein CASSLAGSEETQYF.

V and J are TRBV7-9 and TRBJ2-1, with a weak D call TRBD2 (6 bases). CDR3 length equals 13 residues. Trimming cost V 4 bases and J 8 bases, with 12 bases left between them. The germline CDR1 and CDR2 sequences are SEHNR and FQNEAQ (reference sequence). The CDR3 DNA is TGTGCCAGCAGCTCGACTAGTTTGTATGAGCAGTTCTTC. Translating gives CASSSTSLYEQFF. The variable domain in full, with the rest retrieved from reference TRBV7-9 and TRBJ2-1, is DTGVSQNPRHKITKRGQNVTFRCDPISEHNRLYWYRQTLGQGPEFLTYFQNEAQLEKSRLLSDRFSAERPKGSFSTLEIQRTEQGDSAMYLCASSSTSLYEQFFGPGTRLTVL.

The rearrangement uses TRBV19 and TRBJ2-7; TRBD1 aligns across 9 bases. In germline, CDR1 is LNHDA, CDR2 SQIVND (reference sequence). The CDR3 has 14 residues. V dropped 4 bases and J dropped 4; count of bases not matched to a gene: 5. CDR3 DNA: TGTGCCAGTAGTACACCGGGACAGGGATACGAGCAGTACTTC. Protein: CASSTPGQGYEQYF.

This chain joins TRBV4-2 and TRBJ2-7, with 7 bases that match TRBD2. The germline CDR1 and CDR2 sequences are LGHNA and YNFKEQ. After removal of 0 bases from V and 3 bases from J, the junction contained 8 bases not matched to a gene. The CDR3 has 16 residues. As DNA, the CDR3 is TGTGCCAGCAGCCAAGATGAGCCTAGCGGTTACTACGAGCAGTACTTC. This encodes CASSQDEPSGYYEQYF.

The chain has TRBV13 and TRBJ2-7; perhaps TRBD2 as D (5 bases). Germline CDR1 is PRHDT and CDR2 is FYEKMQ (reference sequence). V was trimmed by 5 bases and J by 2 bases, leaving 25 bases between them. This CDR3 region has 18 residues. As DNA, the CDR3 is TGTGCCAGCAGCGGGCATGGCGCCCCCGGGCAGCGGACCTACGAGCAGTACTTC. As protein: CASSGHGAPGQRTYEQYF.

The V and J genes are TRBV7-3 and TRBJ2-7, with D possibly TRBD1 on 5 matching bases. Germline values: CDR1 SGHTA, CDR2 FQGTGA. V lost 2 bases to trimming and J lost 4 bases, with 9 bases between them. The CDR3 loop spans 13 amino acids. CDR3 protein: CASSLGAGYEQYF. The CDR3 region has the DNA TGTGCCAGCAGCTTAGGTGCAGGGTACGAGCAGTACTTC.